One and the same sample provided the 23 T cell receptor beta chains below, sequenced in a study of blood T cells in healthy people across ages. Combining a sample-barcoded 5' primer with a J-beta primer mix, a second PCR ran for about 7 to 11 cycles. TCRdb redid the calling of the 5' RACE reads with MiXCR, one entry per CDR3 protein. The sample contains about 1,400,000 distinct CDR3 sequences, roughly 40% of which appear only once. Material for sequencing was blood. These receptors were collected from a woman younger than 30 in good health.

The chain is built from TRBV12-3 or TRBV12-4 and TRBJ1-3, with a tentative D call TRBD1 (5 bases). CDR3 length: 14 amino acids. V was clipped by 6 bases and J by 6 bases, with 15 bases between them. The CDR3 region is CASSPDAGTNTIYF. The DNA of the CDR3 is TGTGCCAGCAGCCCCGACGCGGGGACAAACACCATATATTTT.

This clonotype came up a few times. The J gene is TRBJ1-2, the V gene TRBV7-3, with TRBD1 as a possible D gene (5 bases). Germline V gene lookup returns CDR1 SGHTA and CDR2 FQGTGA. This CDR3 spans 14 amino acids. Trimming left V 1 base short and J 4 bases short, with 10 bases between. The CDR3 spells CASSLKGSSYGYTF. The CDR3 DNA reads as TGTGCCAGCAGCTTAAAGGGGTCGAGCTATGGCTACACCTTC.

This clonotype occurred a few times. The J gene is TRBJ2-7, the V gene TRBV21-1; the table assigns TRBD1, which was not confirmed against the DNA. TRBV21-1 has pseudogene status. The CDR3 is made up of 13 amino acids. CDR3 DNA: TGTGCCAGCATTGAGGAAGGGGACTACGAGCAGTACTTC. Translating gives CASIEEGDYEQYF.

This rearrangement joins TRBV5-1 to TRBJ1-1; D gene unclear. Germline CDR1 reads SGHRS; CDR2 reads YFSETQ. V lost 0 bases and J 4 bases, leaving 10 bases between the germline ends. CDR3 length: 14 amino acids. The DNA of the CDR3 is TGCGCCAGCAGCTTGGACCAAAAGGGCACTGAAGCTTTCTTT. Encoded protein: CASSLDQKGTEAFF. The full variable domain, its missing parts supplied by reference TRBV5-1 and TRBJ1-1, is KAGVTQTPRYLIKTRGQQVTLSCSPISGHRSVSWYQQTPGQGLQFLFEYFSETQRNKGNFPGRFSGRQFSNSRSEMNVSTLELGDSALYLCASSLDQKGTEAFFGQGTRLTVV.

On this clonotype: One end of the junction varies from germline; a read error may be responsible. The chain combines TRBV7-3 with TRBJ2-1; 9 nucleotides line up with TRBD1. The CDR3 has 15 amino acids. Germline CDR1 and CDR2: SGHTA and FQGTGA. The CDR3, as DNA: TGTGCCACCAGCTTCGGGACAGGGATCTACAATGAGCAGTTCTTC. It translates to CATSFGTGIYNEQFF.

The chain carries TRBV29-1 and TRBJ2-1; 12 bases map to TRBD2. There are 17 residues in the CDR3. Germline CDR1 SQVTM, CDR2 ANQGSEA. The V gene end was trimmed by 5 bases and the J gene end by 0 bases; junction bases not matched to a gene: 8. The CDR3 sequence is CSVPLGLAGSSYNEQFF. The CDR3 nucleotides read TGCAGCGTTCCCCTCGGACTAGCGGGAAGCTCCTACAATGAGCAGTTCTTC.

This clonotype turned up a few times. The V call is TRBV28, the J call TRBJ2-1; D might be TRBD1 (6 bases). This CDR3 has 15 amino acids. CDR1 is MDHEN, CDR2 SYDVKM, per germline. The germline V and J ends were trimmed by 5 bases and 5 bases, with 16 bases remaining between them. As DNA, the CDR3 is TGTGCCAGCAGTCCGCGACAGGAACGAGACAATGAGCAGTTCTTC. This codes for CASSPRQERDNEQFF. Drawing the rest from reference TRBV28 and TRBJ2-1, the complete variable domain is DVKVTQSSRYLVKRTGEKVFLECVQDMDHENMFWYRQDPGLGLRLIYFSYDVKMKEKGDIPEGYSVSREKKERFSLILESASTNQTSMYLCASSPRQERDNEQFFGPGTRLTVL.

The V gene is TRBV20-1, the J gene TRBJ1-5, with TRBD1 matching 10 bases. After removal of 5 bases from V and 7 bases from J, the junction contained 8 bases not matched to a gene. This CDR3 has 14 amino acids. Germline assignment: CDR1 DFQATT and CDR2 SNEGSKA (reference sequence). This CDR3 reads CSAYRDRGGQPQHF. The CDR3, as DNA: TGCAGTGCTTACCGGGACAGGGGAGGACAGCCCCAGCATTTT.

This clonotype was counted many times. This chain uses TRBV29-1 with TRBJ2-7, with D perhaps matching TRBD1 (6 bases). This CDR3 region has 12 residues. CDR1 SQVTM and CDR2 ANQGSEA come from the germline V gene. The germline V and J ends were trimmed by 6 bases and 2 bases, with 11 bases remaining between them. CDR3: CSVGGQPYEQYF. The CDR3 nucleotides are TGCAGCGTAGGTGGACAGCCCTACGAGCAGTACTTC.

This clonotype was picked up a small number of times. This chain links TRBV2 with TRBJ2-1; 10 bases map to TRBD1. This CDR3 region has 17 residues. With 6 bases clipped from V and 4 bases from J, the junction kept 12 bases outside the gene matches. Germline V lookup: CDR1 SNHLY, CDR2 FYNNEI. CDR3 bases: TGTGCCAGCAGCGTCAGACAGGGGGCTATTGTTTACAATGAGCAGTTCTTC. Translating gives CASSVRQGAIVYNEQFF.

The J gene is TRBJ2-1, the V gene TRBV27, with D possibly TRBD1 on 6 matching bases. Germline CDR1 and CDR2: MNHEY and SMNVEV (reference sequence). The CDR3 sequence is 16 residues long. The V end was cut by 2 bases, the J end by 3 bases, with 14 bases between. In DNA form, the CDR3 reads TGTGCCAGCAGTTTAGGGGAACAGGGCCTCTACAATGAGCAGTTCTTC. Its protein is CASSLGEQGLYNEQFF.

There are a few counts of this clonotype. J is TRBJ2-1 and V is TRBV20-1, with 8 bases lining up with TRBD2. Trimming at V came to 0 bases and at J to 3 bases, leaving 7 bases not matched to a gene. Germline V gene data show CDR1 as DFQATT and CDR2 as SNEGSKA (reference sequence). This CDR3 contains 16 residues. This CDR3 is CSARDLGGGYYNEQFF. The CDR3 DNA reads TGCAGTGCTAGAGATCTTGGCGGGGGGTACTACAATGAGCAGTTCTTC.

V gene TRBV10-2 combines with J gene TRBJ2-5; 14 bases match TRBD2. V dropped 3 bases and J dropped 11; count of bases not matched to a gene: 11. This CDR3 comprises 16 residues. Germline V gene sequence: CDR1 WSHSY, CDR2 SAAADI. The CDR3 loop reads CASSDKGLAGENEQYF. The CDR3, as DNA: TGCGCCAGCAGTGACAAGGGACTAGCGGGAGAGAATGAGCAGTACTTC.

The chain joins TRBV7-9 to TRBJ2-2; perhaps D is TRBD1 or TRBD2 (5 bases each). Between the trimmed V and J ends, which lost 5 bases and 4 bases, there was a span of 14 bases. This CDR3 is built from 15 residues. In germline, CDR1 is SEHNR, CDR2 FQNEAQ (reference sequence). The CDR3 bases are TGTGCCAGCAGCCCTGGGGGTCTGGGCACCGGGGAGCTGTTTTTT. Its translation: CASSPGGLGTGELFF.

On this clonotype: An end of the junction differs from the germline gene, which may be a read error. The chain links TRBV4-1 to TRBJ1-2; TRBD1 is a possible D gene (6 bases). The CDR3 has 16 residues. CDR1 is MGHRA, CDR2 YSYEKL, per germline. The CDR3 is CASSQVIAGAAYDYTF. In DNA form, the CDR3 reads TGCGCCAGCAGCCAAGTAATAGCAGGGGCAGCATATGACTACACCTTC.

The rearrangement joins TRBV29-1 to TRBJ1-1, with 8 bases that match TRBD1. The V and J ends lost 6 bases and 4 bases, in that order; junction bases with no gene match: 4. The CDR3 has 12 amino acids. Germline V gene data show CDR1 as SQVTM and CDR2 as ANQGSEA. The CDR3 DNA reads TGCAGCGTCCTCACAGGGGGCACTGAAGCTTTCTTT. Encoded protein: CSVLTGGTEAFF.

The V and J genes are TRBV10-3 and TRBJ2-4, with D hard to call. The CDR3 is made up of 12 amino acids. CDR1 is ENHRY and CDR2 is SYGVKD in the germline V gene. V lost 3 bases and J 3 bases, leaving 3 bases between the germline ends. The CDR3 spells CAISDGKNIQYF. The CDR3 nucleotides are TGTGCCATCAGTGACGGCAAAAACATTCAGTACTTC.

For the CDR3, the DNA is TGTGCCATCAGTGATTTCGGGACAACCCAGTACTTC. Amino acid sequence: CAISDFGTTQYF. The chain employs TRBV10-3 and TRBJ2-7; possible D gene TRBD1, 6 bases. Trimming cost V 3 bases and J 10 bases, with 13 bases left between them. The V gene's germline CDR1 is ENHRY and CDR2 SYGVKD. The CDR3 consists of 12 residues.

The CDR3 sequence is CATSDKSSRLAGGGSYNEQFF. CDR3 sequence (DNA): TGTGCCACCAGCGACAAATCGAGTCGGCTAGCGGGAGGAGGCTCCTACAATGAGCAGTTCTTC. V and J are TRBV15 and TRBJ2-1; TRBD2 agrees at 11 bases. Trimming at V came to 5 bases and at J to 0 bases, leaving 18 bases not matched to a gene. The CDR3 is made up of 21 amino acids. Germline V gene data show CDR1 as LNHNV and CDR2 as YYDKDF (reference sequence).

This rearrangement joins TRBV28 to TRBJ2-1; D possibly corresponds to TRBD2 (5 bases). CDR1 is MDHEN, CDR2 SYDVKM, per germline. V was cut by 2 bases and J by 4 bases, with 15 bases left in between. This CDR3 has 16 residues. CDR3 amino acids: CASSLDHGKGYNEQFF. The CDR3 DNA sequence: TGTGCCAGCAGTTTAGATCACGGGAAAGGGTACAATGAGCAGTTCTTC.

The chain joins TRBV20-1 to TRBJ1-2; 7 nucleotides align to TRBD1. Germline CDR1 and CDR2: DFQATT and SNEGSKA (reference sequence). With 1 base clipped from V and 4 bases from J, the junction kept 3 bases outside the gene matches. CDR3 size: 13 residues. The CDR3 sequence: CSARARGGYGYTF. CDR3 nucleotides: TGCAGTGCTAGAGCCAGGGGGGGCTATGGCTACACCTTC.

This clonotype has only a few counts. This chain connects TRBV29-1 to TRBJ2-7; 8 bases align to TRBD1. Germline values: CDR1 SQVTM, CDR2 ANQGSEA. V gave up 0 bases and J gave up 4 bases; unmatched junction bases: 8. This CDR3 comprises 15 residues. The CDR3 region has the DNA TGCAGCGTTGAAGATAGGAGGACAGGGATATACGAGCAGTACTTC. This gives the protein CSVEDRRTGIYEQYF.

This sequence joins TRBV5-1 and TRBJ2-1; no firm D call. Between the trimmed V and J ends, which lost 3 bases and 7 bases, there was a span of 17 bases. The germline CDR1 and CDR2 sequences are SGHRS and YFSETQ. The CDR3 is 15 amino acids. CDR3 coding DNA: TGCGCCAGCAGCTACGTGGGTGATCCTCTAAATGAGCAGTTCTTC. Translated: CASSYVGDPLNEQFF.